The 17 T cell receptor beta chains listed next were all sequenced from one sample in a study of cytomegalovirus exposure and HLA in healthy donors. The PCR employed 60 Vbeta primers together with 13 Jbeta primers. Method: immunoSEQ multiplex PCR; TCRdb's copy keeps in-frame clones and lacks some. The sample lists 150,000 or so clones; about 70% were seen once. The sequencing input was PBMCs. The receptors were gathered from a young man in good health and CMV-seropositive.

This clone occurred a few times. This chain uses TRBV2 with TRBJ1-2; 7 bases line up with TRBD1. Looked up from germline, CDR1 is SNHLY and CDR2 is FYNNEI. Losses at the gene ends were 7 bases for V and 4 bases for J; bases not matched to a gene: 6. This CDR3 has 13 amino acids. The CDR3: CASKFRGSYGYTF. CDR3 bases: TGTGCCAGCAAATTCAGGGGGAGCTATGGCTACACCTTC.

This clone was seen more than once but under ten times. The V call is TRBV7-9, the J call TRBJ2-7; 9 bases agree with TRBD1. J gave up 1 base and V 6 bases, and 7 bases lay outside the gene matches. CDR3 length: 15 amino acids. Per germline, CDR1 SEHNR and CDR2 FQNEAQ (reference sequence). The CDR3 region is CASRLRQGVSYEQYF. CDR3 DNA sequence: TGTGCCAGCAGACTCCGACAGGGGGTTTCCTACGAGCAGTACTTC. The full variable domain, completed using reference TRBV7-9 and TRBJ2-7, is DTGVSQNPRHKITKRGQNVTFRCDPISEHNRLYWYRQTLGQGPEFLTYFQNEAQLEKSRLLSDRFSAERPKGSFSTLEIQRTEQGDSAMYLCASRLRQGVSYEQYFGPGTRLTVT.

This clone was observed a single time. This chain links TRBV7-3 with TRBJ2-7; 8 nucleotides match TRBD2. The CDR3 loop spans 16 amino acids. Germline V gene sequence: CDR1 SGHTA, CDR2 FQGTGA. Trimming cost V 5 bases and J 5 bases; bases outside gene matches: 14. The CDR3 region is CASSLRPGGPGDEQYF. The CDR3 DNA is TGTGCCAGCAGCCTCAGACCGGGAGGGCCGGGGGACGAGCAGTACTTC.

The chain employs TRBV14 and TRBJ1-2; weak D call: TRBD1 (6 bases). CDR1 SGHDN and CDR2 FVKESK come from the germline V gene. This CDR3 comprises 13 residues. V was clipped by 5 bases and J by 2 bases, with 9 bases between them. In nucleotides, the CDR3 is TGTGCCAGCAGCGTCGGGACAAACTATGGCTACACCTTC. Translating it yields CASSVGTNYGYTF.

The chain links TRBV12-5 to TRBJ2-1, with D possibly TRBD2 on 5 matching bases. The CDR3 is 13 residues long. Germline CDR1 is LGHNT and CDR2 is FRNRAP. The CDR3 sequence is CAAAKAANNEQFF. The CDR3 DNA sequence: TGTGCGGCAGCGAAAGCGGCCAACAATGAGCAGTTCTTC. The full variable domain, in which reference TRBV12-5 and TRBJ2-1 provide the parts outside the CDR3, is DARVTQTPRHKVTEMGQEVTMRCQPILGHNTVFWYRQTMMQGLELLAYFRNRAPLDDSGMPKDRFSAEMPDATLATLKIQPSEPRDSAVYFCAAAKAANNEQFFGPGTRLTVL.

J is TRBJ2-7 and V is TRBV13, with 9 bases identical to TRBD1. In germline, CDR1 is PRHDT, CDR2 FYEKMQ (reference sequence). The CDR3 is 14 residues long. J was trimmed by 4 bases and V by 5 bases; bases with no gene match: 6. In DNA, the CDR3 is TGTGCCAGCAGCGCCTCACAGGGGGCGTACGAGCAGTACTTC. It yields the protein CASSASQGAYEQYF.

This clone has a handful of counts. The rearrangement links TRBV6-1 to TRBJ1-5, with 7 bases lining up with TRBD1. The CDR3 is made up of 17 amino acids. Germline values: CDR1 MNHNS, CDR2 SASEGT. Losses at the gene ends were 0 bases for V and 0 bases for J; bases not matched to a gene: 5. The CDR3: CASSEAWDRYSNQPQHF. The CDR3 DNA reads as TGTGCCAGCAGTGAAGCTTGGGACAGATATAGCAATCAGCCCCAGCATTTT.

The rearrangement uses TRBV6-5 and TRBJ1-2; the D is unclear. Trimming left V 1 base short and J 8 bases short, with 17 bases between. Germline lookup yields CDR1 MNHEY and CDR2 SVGAGI. The CDR3 sequence is 15 residues long. The DNA for the CDR3 is TGTGCCAGCAGTTACTGGCGGCCCGACCATTCCGGCTACACCTTC. Translating it yields CASSYWRPDHSGYTF.

This clone was picked up a small number of times. The chain links TRBV30 to TRBJ1-6, with a possible D match to TRBD1 (5 bases). The ends were cut back, 4 bases at V and 9 bases at J, with 10 bases in the middle. In germline, CDR1 is GTSNPN, CDR2 SVGIG (reference sequence). This CDR3 has 12 amino acids. In nucleotides, the CDR3 is TGTGCCTGGAAAGGGGTTGGTTCACCCCTCCACTTT. This encodes CAWKGVGSPLHF.

The chain couples TRBV2 to TRBJ2-5; D is unresolved. The CDR3 consists of 14 residues. CDR1 SNHLY and CDR2 FYNNEI come from the germline V gene. Trimming shortened V by 7 bases and J by 2 bases, and 14 bases separated the two germline ends. CDR3 bases: TGTGCCAGCACGATGACTGCGGTACAAGAGACCCAGTACTTC. Amino acid sequence: CASTMTAVQETQYF. The whole variable domain, remainder taken from reference TRBV2 and TRBJ2-5, is EPEVTQTPSHQVTQMGQEVILRCVPISNHLYFYWYRQILGQKVEFLVSFYNNEISEKSEIFDDQFSVERPDGSNFTLKIRSTKLEDSAMYFCASTMTAVQETQYFGPGTRLLVL.

This chain joins TRBV5-1 and TRBJ2-5; 11 nucleotides align to TRBD2. CDR1 SGHRS and CDR2 YFSETQ come from the germline V gene. The CDR3 totals 18 residues. V trimming: 0 bases; J trimming: 6 bases; junction bases outside the gene matches: 13. The CDR3: CASSLDPGTSGRVQTQYF. CDR3 nucleotide sequence: TGCGCCAGCAGCTTGGATCCCGGGACTAGCGGCCGTGTGCAGACCCAGTACTTC.

Comment on this clone: In this CDR3 the conserved last residue, phenylalanine or tryptophan, is missing, so a read error is likely. The rearrangement links TRBV5-1 to TRBJ2-7, with TRBD1 matching 7 bases. The CDR3 length is 15 residues. From germline, CDR1 is SGHRS and CDR2 YFSETQ. J was trimmed by 2 bases and V by 4 bases; bases with no gene match: 9. CDR3 in amino acids: CASSPRTGSPYEQYL. The CDR3 bases are TGCGCCAGCAGCCCCAGGACAGGCTCCCCCTACGAGCAGTACCTC.

This chain uses TRBV27 with TRBJ2-2; TRBD2 aligns across 7 bases. The germline V gene encodes CDR1 MNHEY and CDR2 SMNVEV (reference sequence). The CDR3 has 15 amino acids. Trimming took 3 bases from V and 4 from J; bases not matched to a gene: 5. The DNA for the CDR3 is TGTGCCAGCAGTTTGCGGACTAGTGGCACCGGGGAGCTGTTTTTT. Translated, it gives CASSLRTSGTGELFF.

The rearrangement links TRBV30 to TRBJ2-3; the D gene is possibly TRBD2 (6 bases). The germline V gene has CDR1 GTSNPN and CDR2 SVGIG (reference sequence). The CDR3 has 15 amino acids. V dropped 2 bases and J dropped 7 bases, with 19 bases sitting between them. The CDR3 DNA sequence: TGTGCCTGGAGTACACTTGGGGGGTTTGGTTATACGCAGTATTTT. Translation: CAWSTLGGFGYTQYF.

The chain carries TRBV5-1 and TRBJ2-7; weak D call: TRBD2 (6 bases). The length of the CDR3 is 14 residues. Trimming stripped 0 bases from V and 5 bases from J, with 12 bases between. Germline lookup yields CDR1 SGHRS and CDR2 YFSETQ. The CDR3 here is CASSLGGGENEQYF. The DNA of the CDR3 is TGCGCCAGCAGCTTGGGAGGAGGGGAGAACGAGCAGTACTTC. Looking up the rest from reference TRBV5-1 and TRBJ2-7 gives the full variable domain: KAGVTQTPRYLIKTRGQQVTLSCSPISGHRSVSWYQQTPGQGLQFLFEYFSETQRNKGNFPGRFSGRQFSNSRSEMNVSTLELGDSALYLCASSLGGGENEQYFGPGTRLTVT.

The chain has TRBV11-2 and TRBJ1-6; D is unresolved. The CDR3 totals 13 residues. The germline V and J ends were trimmed by 6 bases and 8 bases, with 11 bases remaining between them. Germline V lookup: CDR1 SGHAT, CDR2 FQNNGV. The CDR3 DNA reads TGTGCCAGCAGGGAGGACGGTGATTCACCCCTCCACTTT. Protein sequence: CASREDGDSPLHF.

The chain combines TRBV5-1 with TRBJ1-1; tentatively, D is TRBD1 (5 bases). The germline V gene has CDR1 SGHRS and CDR2 YFSETQ. V lost 4 bases to trimming and J lost 4 bases, with 14 bases between them. The CDR3 is 14 amino acids. CDR3 nucleotides: TGCGCCAGCAGCGGGGGACTCATGGGCACTGAAGCTTTCTTT. It codes for CASSGGLMGTEAFF.